Detailed here is one TCR beta chain. Its antigen is undetermined. The sample belongs to a study of human T cells and chemical hapten exposure. The study, taken as a whole, reports: Clustering by CDR3 similarity yielded significantly more large clusters from expanded TCRs than controls.

The germline CDR1 and CDR2 sequences are ENHRY and SYGVKD. The V and J ends lost 2 bases and 7 bases respectively, with 9 bases between them. The CDR3 length is 13 residues. A single record per CDR3 protein comes from TCRdb applying MiXCR to the RACE reads. The profile shows about 82,000 distinct CDR3 sequences, 10% to 15% of them singletons. Time point in this sample: patch test 3, about 24 weeks after DPC sensitization. This sample's treatment: therapeutic diphenylcyclopropenone sensitization with weekly scalp DPC. This clonotype was sampled from a woman aged 45-65 years with alopecia areata. Some clones in this sample may be carry-over from other donors' samples. Sequenced material: whole blood, taken in connection with sensitization to the hapten diphenylcyclopropenone (DPC). The rearrangement joins TRBV10-3 to TRBJ1-3; D not certain. CDR3 sequence reads: CAISEGDPNTIYF. CDR3 nucleotide sequence: TGTGCCATCAGTGAGGGGGATCCCAACACCATATATTTT.